This TCR beta chain was documented in a study of blood T cell repertoires in COVID-19. Original data processing: The assay estimated nucleated cells by amplifying reference gene primers. The protocol was immunoSEQ multiplex PCR, while the TCRdb copy is restricted to in-frame clones and leaves out a portion. That table furnishes V, J and clone size, whereas the DNA furnished D and trimming. The sample includes some 170,000 clones, over 80% of them seen just once. The clonotype was recovered from a woman in her 70s with acute or convalescent COVID-19. Source material: peripheral blood.

CDR3 DNA sequence: TGTGCCAGCAGTAACCGGAGGGTCCAGTACTTC. Residues: CASSNRRVQYF. J is TRBJ2-7 and V is TRBV6-2 or TRBV6-3; the D gene is possibly TRBD2 (6 bases). Trimming took off 5 bases at V and 10 bases at J, with 12 bases between the two ends. CDR3 size: 11 residues. Germline V CDR1 and CDR2: MNHEY, SVGEGT.